The clone carrying this TCR beta chain was detected only a few times. These data are taken from a study of T-cell reconstitution after alpha-beta-depleted transplantation in children. Construction of the TCRbeta library involved unique molecular identifiers. TCRdb re-called the PCR reads through MiXCR, storing one row per CDR3 protein. Here the sample spans 230,000 or so distinct CDR3 sequences, approximately 9.9% being singletons. Trimming shortened V by 5 bases and J by 8 bases, and 19 bases separated the two germline ends. The CDR3 is 15 amino acids. Germline lookup yields CDR1 SEHNR and CDR2 FQNEAQ (reference sequence).

The source material was PBMCs from the stem cell graft donor, sampled from the stem cell graft. The chain carries TRBV7-9 and TRBJ2-1; the D gene is possibly TRBD1 (6 bases). The clonotype originates from a human donor who donated a stem cell graft to a child with SCID. CDR3 amino acids: CASSLTAAGAHEQFF. The CDR3, as DNA: TGTGCCAGCAGCCTTACCGCGGCAGGGGCCCATGAGCAGTTCTTC.